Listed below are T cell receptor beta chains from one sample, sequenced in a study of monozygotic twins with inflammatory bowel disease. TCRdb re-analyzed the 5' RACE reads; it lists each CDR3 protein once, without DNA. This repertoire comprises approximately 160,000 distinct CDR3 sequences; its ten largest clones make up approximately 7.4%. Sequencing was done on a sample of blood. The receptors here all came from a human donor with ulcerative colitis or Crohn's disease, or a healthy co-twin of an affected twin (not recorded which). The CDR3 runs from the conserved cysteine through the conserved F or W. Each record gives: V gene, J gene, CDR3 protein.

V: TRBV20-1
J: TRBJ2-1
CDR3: CSARDSTSGMNEQFF

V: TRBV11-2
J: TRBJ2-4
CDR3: CASSLKRVTLAKNMQYF

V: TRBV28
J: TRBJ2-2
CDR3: CASSHRQGAGELFF

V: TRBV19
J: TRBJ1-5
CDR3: CASSIGGQPQHF

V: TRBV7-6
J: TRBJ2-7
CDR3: CASSLGSGHSYEQYF

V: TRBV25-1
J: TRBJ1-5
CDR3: CASTSGGDRVNQPQHF

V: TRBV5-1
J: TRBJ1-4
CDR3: CASSYQGAGEKLFF

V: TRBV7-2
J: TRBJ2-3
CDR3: CASSFGTVSSDTQYF

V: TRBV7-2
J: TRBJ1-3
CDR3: CASSRRDTRYF

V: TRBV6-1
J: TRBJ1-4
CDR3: CASSENRDVLFF

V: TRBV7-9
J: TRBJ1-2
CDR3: CASSSTDKNYGYTF

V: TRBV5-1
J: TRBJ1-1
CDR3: CASQGNTEAFF

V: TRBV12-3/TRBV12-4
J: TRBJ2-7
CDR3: CASSFALAGFSYEQYF

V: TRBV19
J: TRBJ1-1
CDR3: CASSMGGGINTEAFF

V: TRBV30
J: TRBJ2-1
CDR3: CAWSVGGTGVNEQFF

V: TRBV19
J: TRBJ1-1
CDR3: CASTAGANTEAFF

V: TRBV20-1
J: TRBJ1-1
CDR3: CSASHRGTPNTEAFF

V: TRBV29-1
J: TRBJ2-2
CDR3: CSAGRQGNVGELFF

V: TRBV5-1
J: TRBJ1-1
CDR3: CASRGYTEAYF

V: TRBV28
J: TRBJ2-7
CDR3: CASFRTGGPYEQYF

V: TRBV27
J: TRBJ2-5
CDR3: CASSFGGQGAQYF

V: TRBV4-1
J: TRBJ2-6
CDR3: CASSQDIGQGPISGANVLTF

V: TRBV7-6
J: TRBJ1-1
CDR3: CASSLDSYTEAFF

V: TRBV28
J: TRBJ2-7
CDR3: CASSSGQGRGYF

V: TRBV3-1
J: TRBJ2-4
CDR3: CASSQDPGGNIQYF

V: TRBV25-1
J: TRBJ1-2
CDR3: CASSEGTANYGYTF

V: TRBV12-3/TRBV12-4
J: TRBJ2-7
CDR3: CASSFAYEQYF

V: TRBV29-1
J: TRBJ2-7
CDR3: CSVDGQGGTYEQYF

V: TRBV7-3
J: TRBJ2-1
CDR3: CASSSRLAGGPNEQFF

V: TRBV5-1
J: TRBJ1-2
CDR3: CASSLTGQGSGYTF

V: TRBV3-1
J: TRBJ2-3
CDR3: CASSPQPSYTQYF

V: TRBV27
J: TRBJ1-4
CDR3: CASSSSGLNEKLFF

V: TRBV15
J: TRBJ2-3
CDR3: CATSRDVGPGQGAKDTQYF

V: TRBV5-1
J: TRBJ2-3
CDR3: CASISGLSTDTQYF

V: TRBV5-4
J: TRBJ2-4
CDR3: CASSLDRGTDIQYF

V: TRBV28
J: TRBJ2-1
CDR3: CASSLRLGYNEQFF

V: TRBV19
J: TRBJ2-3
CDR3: CASSIADGDTQYF

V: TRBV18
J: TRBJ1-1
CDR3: CASSPRGTVNEAFF

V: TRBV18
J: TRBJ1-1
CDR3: CASSRDGNTEAFF

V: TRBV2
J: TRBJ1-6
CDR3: CATAGGNGNSPLHF

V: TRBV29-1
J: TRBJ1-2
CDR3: CSVLLQDGDTF

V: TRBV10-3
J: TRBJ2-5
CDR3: CAISATGTAQETQYF

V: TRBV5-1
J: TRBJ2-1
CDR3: CASSLAVGETYNEQFF